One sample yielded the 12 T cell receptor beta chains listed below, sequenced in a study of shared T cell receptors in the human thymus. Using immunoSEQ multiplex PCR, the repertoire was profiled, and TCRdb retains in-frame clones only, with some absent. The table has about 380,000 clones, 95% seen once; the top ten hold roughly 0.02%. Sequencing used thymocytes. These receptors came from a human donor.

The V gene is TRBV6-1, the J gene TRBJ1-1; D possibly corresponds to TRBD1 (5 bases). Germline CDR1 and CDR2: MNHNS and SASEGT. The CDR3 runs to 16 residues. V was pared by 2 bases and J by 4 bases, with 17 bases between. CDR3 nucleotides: TGTGCCAGCAGTGAACCGGAGTGCAGGGAGCCCACTGAAGCTTTCTTT. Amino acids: CASSEPECREPTEAFF.

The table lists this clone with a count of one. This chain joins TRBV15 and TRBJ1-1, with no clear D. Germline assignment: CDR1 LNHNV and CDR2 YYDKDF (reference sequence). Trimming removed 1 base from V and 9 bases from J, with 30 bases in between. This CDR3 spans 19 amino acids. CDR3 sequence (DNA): TGTGCCACCAGCAGAGCACCAGGTGGGCAGGTTAAACCGTCAACGAAAGCTTTCTTT. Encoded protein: CATSRAPGGQVKPSTKAFF.

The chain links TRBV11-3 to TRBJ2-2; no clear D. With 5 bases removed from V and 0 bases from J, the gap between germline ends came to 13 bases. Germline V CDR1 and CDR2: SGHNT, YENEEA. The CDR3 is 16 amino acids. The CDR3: CASSRVHSPNTGELFF. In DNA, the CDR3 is TGTGCCAGCAGCCGGGTTCACTCCCCGAACACCGGGGAGCTGTTTTTT.

The CDR3 DNA reads as TGTGCCAGCAGCTTAGGGCGACTAGGGGCGGGAGCCCTCTACGAGCAGTACTTC. Its translation is CASSLGRLGAGALYEQYF. The chain couples TRBV7-8 to TRBJ2-7; TRBD2 matches 7 bases. This CDR3 is 18 amino acids long. V dropped 1 base and J dropped 3; count of bases not matched to a gene: 15. CDR1 SGHVS and CDR2 FQNEAQ come from the germline V gene.

The CDR3 region has the DNA TGTGCCAGCAGCCCTGAGGTCGATTCGAGCGCGGATGAGCAGTTCTTC. This translates into CASSPEVDSSADEQFF. The chain joins TRBV7-2 to TRBJ2-1; no firm D call. V lost 5 bases, J lost 8 bases, and 22 bases lay in between. This CDR3 is built from 16 residues. Looked up from germline, CDR1 is SGHTA and CDR2 is FQGNSA.

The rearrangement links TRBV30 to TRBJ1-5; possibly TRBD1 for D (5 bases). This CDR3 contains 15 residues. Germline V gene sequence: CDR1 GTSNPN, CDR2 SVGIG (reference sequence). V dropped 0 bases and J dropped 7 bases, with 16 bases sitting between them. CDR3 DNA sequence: TGTGCCTGGAGTGTACGGACGGGGCGGGGGCAGCCCCAGCATTTT. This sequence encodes CAWSVRTGRGQPQHF.

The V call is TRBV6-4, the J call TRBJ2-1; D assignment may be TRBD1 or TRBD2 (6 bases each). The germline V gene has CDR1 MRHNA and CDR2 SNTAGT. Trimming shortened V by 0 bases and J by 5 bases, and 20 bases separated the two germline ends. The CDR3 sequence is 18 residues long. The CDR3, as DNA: TGTGCCAGCAGTGACTCGAGGGGGGCGGACCCTACCAACAATGAGCAGTTCTTC. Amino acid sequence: CASSDSRGADPTNNEQFF.

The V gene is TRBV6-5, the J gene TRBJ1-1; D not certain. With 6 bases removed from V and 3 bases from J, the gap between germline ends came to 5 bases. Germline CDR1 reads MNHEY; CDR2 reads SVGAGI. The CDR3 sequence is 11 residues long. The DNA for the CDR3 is TGTGCCAGCAGGTTCTACACTGAAGCTTTCTTT. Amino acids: CASRFYTEAFF.

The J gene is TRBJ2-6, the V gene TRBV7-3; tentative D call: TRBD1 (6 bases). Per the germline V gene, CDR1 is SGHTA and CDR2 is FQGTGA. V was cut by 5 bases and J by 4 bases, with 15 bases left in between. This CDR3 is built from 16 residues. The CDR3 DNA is TGTGCCAGCAGCCCAGACAGGATCTCCGGGGCCAACGTCCTGACTTTC. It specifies CASSPDRISGANVLTF.

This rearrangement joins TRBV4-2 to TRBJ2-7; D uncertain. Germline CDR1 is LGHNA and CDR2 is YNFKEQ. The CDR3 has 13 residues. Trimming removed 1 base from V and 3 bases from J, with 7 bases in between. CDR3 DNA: TGTGCCAGCAGCCAAGGGGGTATCTACGAGCAGTACTTC. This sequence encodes CASSQGGIYEQYF.

The CDR3 DNA is TGTGCCAGCAGTTCAGAGGGGGGGGAAGGCTCCTACGAGCAGTACTTC. Encoded protein: CASSSEGGEGSYEQYF. The chain uses TRBV6-5 and TRBJ2-7; maybe TRBD2 (7 bases). Germline V gives CDR1 MNHEY, CDR2 SVGAGI. Trimming took 4 bases from V and 0 from J, leaving 16 bases between them. The CDR3 extends over 16 amino acids.

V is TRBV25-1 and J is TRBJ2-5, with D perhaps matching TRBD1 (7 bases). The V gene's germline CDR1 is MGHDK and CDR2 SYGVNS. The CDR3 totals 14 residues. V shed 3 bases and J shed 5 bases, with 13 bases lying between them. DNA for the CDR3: TGTGCCAGCAGTGACAGGGGGGAAGATGAGACCCAGTACTTC. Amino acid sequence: CASSDRGEDETQYF.